The count of the clone carrying this T cell receptor beta chain is one. The data belong to a study of T cell changes during pregnancy in multiple sclerosis. Produced via immunoSEQ multiplex PCR; TCRdb's table is partial and in-frame only. The sample yields about 55,000 clones, 94% seen once. The CDR3 has 15 residues. CDR1 and CDR2 from the germline V gene are KGHSH and LQKENI. Trimming shortened V by 1 base and J by 0 bases, and 6 bases separated the two germline ends. This chain connects TRBV18 to TRBJ2-2; TRBD2 is a possible D gene (6 bases). The receptor's source is a female donor with multiple sclerosis, enrolled in a pregnancy study. Sequences were derived from CD8+ T cells from peripheral blood mononuclear cells, sampled in the third trimester of pregnancy. The CDR3 bases are TGTGCCAGCTCACCACGCGGGACGAACACCGGGGAGCTGTTTTTT. This translates into CASSPRGTNTGELFF.